This is a list of T cell receptor beta chains from one sample in a study of blood T cell repertoires in COVID-19. Produced via immunoSEQ multiplex PCR; TCRdb's table is partial and in-frame only. The data show around 290,000 clones, with 80% to 95% seen just once and roughly 1.1% held by the top ten. Sequencing was performed on PBMCs or T cells enriched from blood (not recorded which). Receptors were obtained from a woman aged 25 to 39 who had recovered from COVID-19. Both conserved end residues are part of each CDR3. A D gene is named only where the DNA matches it firmly.

D gene: .
V gene: TRBV27
J gene: TRBJ1-2
CDR3 length: 14
CDR3 protein: CASTKRPDSYGYTF
CDR3 DNA: TGTGCCAGCACCAAAAGACCGGACAGCTATGGCTACACCTTC

D gene: .
V gene: TRBV30
J gene: TRBJ2-7
CDR3 length: 14
CDR3 protein: CAWSLGGFPYEQYF
CDR3 DNA: TGTGCCTGGAGTCTCGGGGGATTCCCCTACGAGCAGTACTTC

D gene: TRBD2
V gene: TRBV30
J gene: TRBJ2-3
CDR3 length: 14
CDR3 protein: CAWTGRARADTQYF
CDR3 DNA: TGTGCCTGGACCGGGAGGGCCAGGGCAGATACGCAGTATTTT

D gene: TRBD2
V gene: TRBV4-3
J gene: TRBJ2-2
CDR3 length: 18
CDR3 protein: CASSPFLRREEGTGELFF
CDR3 DNA: TGCGCCAGCAGCCCCTTCTTACGGCGGGAGGAGGGCACCGGGGAGCTGTTTTTT

D gene: TRBD2
V gene: TRBV5-4
J gene: TRBJ2-1
CDR3 length: 16
CDR3 protein: CASSLFPSGRLNEQFF
CDR3 DNA: TGTGCCAGCAGCTTGTTTCCTAGCGGGAGATTGAATGAGCAGTTCTTC

D gene: .
V gene: TRBV5-1
J gene: TRBJ2-6
CDR3 length: 19
CDR3 protein: CASSFDGVAGSSGANVLTF
CDR3 DNA: TGCGCCAGCAGCTTTGATGGTGTCGCTGGGAGCTCTGGGGCCAACGTCCTGACTTTC

D gene: TRBD1
V gene: TRBV28
J gene: TRBJ1-1
CDR3 length: 15
CDR3 protein: CASSPTTGGGTEAFF
CDR3 DNA: TGTGCCAGCAGTCCGACCACAGGGGGCGGTACTGAAGCTTTCTTT

D gene: TRBD2
V gene: TRBV27
J gene: TRBJ2-2
CDR3 length: 15
CDR3 protein: CASSLGLSYTGELFF
CDR3 DNA: TGTGCCAGCAGTTTGGGACTAAGCTACACCGGGGAGCTGTTTTTT

D gene: .
V gene: TRBV15
J gene: TRBJ2-1
CDR3 length: 13
CDR3 protein: CATSRANYNEQFF
CDR3 DNA: TGTGCCACCAGCAGAGCAAACTACAATGAGCAGTTCTTC

D gene: .
V gene: TRBV7-9
J gene: TRBJ1-5
CDR3 length: 14
CDR3 protein: CASSLGQSNQPQHF
CDR3 DNA: TGTGCCAGCAGCTTAGGACAGTCTAATCAGCCCCAGCATTTT

D gene: .
V gene: TRBV19
J gene: TRBJ1-1
CDR3 length: 13
CDR3 protein: CASSSSMNTEAFF
CDR3 DNA: TGTGCCAGTAGCAGTTCCATGAACACTGAAGCTTTCTTT

D gene: .
V gene: TRBV5-1
J gene: TRBJ2-5
CDR3 length: 14
CDR3 protein: CASSFSGMAETQYF
CDR3 DNA: TGCGCCAGCAGCTTTTCGGGGATGGCGGAGACCCAGTACTTC

D gene: TRBD2
V gene: TRBV27
J gene: TRBJ2-1
CDR3 length: 18
CDR3 protein: CASSPTTRTSGRYNEQFF
CDR3 DNA: TGTGCCAGCAGTCCCACTACGAGGACTAGCGGGAGGTACAATGAGCAGTTCTTC

D gene: .
V gene: TRBV5-1
J gene: TRBJ2-5
CDR3 length: 14
CDR3 protein: CASSLDLTEETQYF
CDR3 DNA: TGCGCCAGCAGCTTGGATTTGACAGAAGAGACCCAGTACTTC

D gene: .
V gene: TRBV4-1
J gene: TRBJ2-3
CDR3 length: 14
CDR3 protein: CASSQDLLGNTQYF
CDR3 DNA: TGCGCCAGCAGCCAAGATCTACTAGGAAATACGCAGTATTTT

D gene: .
V gene: TRBV18
J gene: TRBJ1-3
CDR3 length: 15
CDR3 protein: CASSPNRLLGNTIYF
CDR3 DNA: TGTGCCAGCTCACCCAACAGGTTACTTGGAAACACCATATATTTT

D gene: .
V gene: TRBV3-1/TRBV3-2
J gene: TRBJ2-7
CDR3 length: 14
CDR3 protein: CASSQGMSVREQYF
CDR3 DNA: TGTGCCAGCAGCCAAGGGATGAGCGTGAGGGAGCAGTACTTC

D gene: .
V gene: TRBV4-1
J gene: TRBJ1-5
CDR3 length: 15
CDR3 protein: CASSQDGSSNQPQHF
CDR3 DNA: TGCGCCAGCAGCCAAGATGGGAGTAGCAATCAGCCCCAGCATTTT

D gene: .
V gene: TRBV30
J gene: TRBJ2-3
CDR3 length: 12
CDR3 protein: CAFERFTDTQYF
CDR3 DNA: TGTGCCTTTGAGCGGTTCACAGATACGCAGTATTTT

D gene: .
V gene: TRBV7-9
J gene: TRBJ2-6
CDR3 length: 17
CDR3 protein: CASSLDKWLSGANVLTF
CDR3 DNA: TGTGCCAGCAGCTTAGACAAATGGTTAAGTGGGGCCAACGTCCTGACTTTC

D gene: TRBD1
V gene: TRBV9
J gene: TRBJ1-4
CDR3 length: 14
CDR3 protein: CASSPDRGKEKLFF
CDR3 DNA: TGTGCCAGCAGCCCGGACAGGGGGAAAGAAAAACTGTTTTTT

D gene: .
V gene: TRBV21-1
J gene: TRBJ2-7
CDR3 length: 15
CDR3 protein: CASSKMVAGEYEQYF
CDR3 DNA: TGTGCCAGCAGCAAAATGGTAGCGGGAGAGTACGAGCAGTACTTC

D gene: .
V gene: TRBV30
J gene: TRBJ2-7
CDR3 length: 14
CDR3 protein: CAWRGAGSSYEQYF
CDR3 DNA: TGTGCCTGGAGGGGGGCAGGGAGCTCCTACGAGCAGTACTTC

D gene: TRBD2
V gene: TRBV28
J gene: TRBJ2-1
CDR3 length: 15
CDR3 protein: CASSLTSGSRDEQFF
CDR3 DNA: TGTGCCAGCAGTTTAACCAGCGGGAGTAGGGATGAGCAGTTCTTC

D gene: TRBD1
V gene: TRBV19
J gene: TRBJ1-2
CDR3 length: 14
CDR3 protein: CASRDRGSMGGYTF
CDR3 DNA: TGTGCCAGCCGGGACAGGGGCTCGATGGGAGGCTACACCTTC